Presented here are 18 T cell receptor beta chains from one specimen sequenced in a study of graft-versus-host responses after intestinal transplantation. Sequenced by immunoSEQ multiplex PCR; TCRdb stores in-frame clones only, minus some. The sample has around 97,000 clones; over 85% are singletons. Antigens for these TCRs are unknown. The source material was unstimulated CD8+ T cells sorted from spleen or lymph node cells, sampled before intestinal transplant. These TCRs come from a human donor who received an intestinal transplant.

The genes are TRBV14 and TRBJ2-1; TRBD1 or TRBD2 may be the D gene (5 bases each). V lost 4 bases to trimming and J lost 8 bases, with 12 bases between them. Germline CDR1 is SGHDN and CDR2 is FVKESK. This CDR3 has 13 amino acids. DNA of the CDR3: TGTGCCAGCAGCCCGGGACCCCTCGATGAGCAGTTCTTC. This codes for CASSPGPLDEQFF.

The CDR3 spells CAGTNTGTTNNEQFF. The CDR3 nucleotides read TGTGCCGGAACAAACACCGGGACTACCAACAATGAGCAGTTCTTC. V gene TRBV2 combines with J gene TRBJ2-1; 7 bases fit TRBD2. The V and J ends lost 11 bases and 5 bases, in that order; junction bases with no gene match: 15. Germline V gene data show CDR1 as SNHLY and CDR2 as FYNNEI. The CDR3 has 15 residues.

The chain combines TRBV7-9 with TRBJ2-3; TRBD1 matches 7 bases. This CDR3 comprises 16 residues. Germline V gene sequence: CDR1 SEHNR, CDR2 FQNEAQ (reference sequence). The V gene end was trimmed by 6 bases and the J gene end by 0 bases; junction bases not matched to a gene: 9. In nucleotides, the CDR3 is TGTGCCAGCAGACCTGGGACAGACACTAGCACAGATACGCAGTATTTT. Protein: CASRPGTDTSTDTQYF.

The chain employs TRBV4-1 and TRBJ1-1; 7 bases match TRBD1. In germline, CDR1 is MGHRA, CDR2 YSYEKL. This CDR3 comprises 16 residues. J gave up 4 bases and V 1 base, and 9 bases lay outside the gene matches. CDR3 coding DNA: TGCGCCAGCAGCCAAGGGACGACGGCAGGGGGCACTGAAGCTTTCTTT. Its translation: CASSQGTTAGGTEAFF.

The genes are TRBV4-1 and TRBJ1-1; D possibly corresponds to TRBD1 (6 bases). V lost 4 bases and J lost 4, with 16 bases in between. The CDR3 is 15 residues long. The germline CDR1 and CDR2 sequences are MGHRA and YSYEKL. CDR3 residues: CASSPPERGGTEAFF. The DNA of the CDR3 is TGCGCCAGCAGCCCCCCCGAGAGGGGGGGCACTGAAGCTTTCTTT.

This chain links TRBV2 with TRBJ2-7; the match to TRBD1 covers 7 bases. This CDR3 region has 13 residues. V dropped 8 bases and J dropped 3; count of bases not matched to a gene: 7. Germline CDR1 SNHLY, CDR2 FYNNEI. CDR3 coding DNA: TGTGCCAGCCGAGGGACAGTAGGCTACGAGCAGTACTTC. Protein sequence: CASRGTVGYEQYF.

The gene calls are TRBV6-6 and TRBJ2-1; tentatively, D is TRBD1 (6 bases). The CDR3 totals 13 residues. Between the trimmed V and J ends, which lost 4 bases and 8 bases, there was a span of 12 bases. The germline V gene has CDR1 MNHNY and CDR2 SVGAGI (reference sequence). The CDR3 region is CASSSTGYDEQFF. The CDR3 region has the DNA TGTGCCAGCAGTTCCACAGGGTACGATGAGCAGTTCTTC.

The chain uses TRBV4-1 and TRBJ2-1; 11 bases map to TRBD2. The V gene's germline CDR1 is MGHRA and CDR2 YSYEKL. The CDR3 contains 15 residues. V dropped 4 bases and J dropped 4; count of bases not matched to a gene: 3. The CDR3 is CASSLLAGDYNEQFF. Written as DNA, the CDR3 is TGCGCCAGCAGCCTACTAGCGGGGGATTACAATGAGCAGTTCTTC.

The chain carries TRBV4-1 and TRBJ1-1; maybe TRBD1 (6 bases). The CDR3 has 14 amino acids. CDR1 is MGHRA, CDR2 YSYEKL, per germline. Trimming took off 3 bases at V and 5 bases at J, with 13 bases between the two ends. The CDR3 protein is CASSHGGARTEAFF. The CDR3 region has the DNA TGCGCCAGCAGCCACGGGGGGGCGAGGACTGAAGCTTTCTTT.

Only one count was recorded for this clone. This rearrangement joins TRBV5-1 to TRBJ2-1; possible D gene TRBD1, 5 bases. CDR1 is SGHRS, CDR2 YFSETQ, per germline. The CDR3 is made up of 14 amino acids. With 2 bases removed from V and 4 bases from J, the gap between germline ends came to 10 bases. The CDR3 region has the DNA TGCGCCAGCAGCTTCCATCAGGGATACAATGAGCAGTTCTTC. Its protein is CASSFHQGYNEQFF.

The gene calls are TRBV5-1 and TRBJ2-7; D unresolved. V was shortened by 4 bases and J by 3 bases, with 14 bases between the two germline ends. CDR1 SGHRS and CDR2 YFSETQ come from the germline V gene. This CDR3 region has 14 residues. The CDR3: CASSPEYPNYEQYF. For the CDR3, the DNA is TGCGCCAGCAGCCCGGAGTACCCCAACTACGAGCAGTACTTC.

V is TRBV5-1 and J is TRBJ2-1; 11 positions agree with TRBD1. Trimming removed 1 base from V and 4 bases from J; junction bases left unmatched: 10. This CDR3 has 18 residues. Germline V CDR1 and CDR2: SGHRS, YFSETQ. The CDR3: CASSLYSWGQGEYNEQFF. The CDR3 nucleotides read TGCGCCAGCAGCTTGTATTCCTGGGGACAGGGGGAATACAATGAGCAGTTCTTC.

The chain employs TRBV10-2 and TRBJ1-2; 9 nucleotides align to TRBD1. The CDR3 consists of 16 residues. Trimming at V came to 0 bases and at J to 6 bases, leaving 8 bases not matched to a gene. Germline CDR1 and CDR2: WSHSY and SAAADI. For the CDR3, the DNA is TGCGCCAGCAGTGAGTCTACCGGGACAGGGCAGGATGGCTACACCTTC. Translating it yields CASSESTGTGQDGYTF.

The rearrangement links TRBV2 to TRBJ1-1; TRBD1 matches 7 bases. Germline assignment: CDR1 SNHLY and CDR2 FYNNEI. The CDR3 consists of 15 residues. V gave up 5 bases and J gave up 3 bases; unmatched junction bases: 9. CDR3 in DNA: TGTGCCAGCAGTCTGACAGGGCTGGTGTACACTGAAGCTTTCTTT. Translating it yields CASSLTGLVYTEAFF.

In its sample, this clone was seen once. The DNA of the CDR3 is TGCGCCAGCAGCCGGGCTTCCTACAATGAGCAGTTCTTC. The encoded protein is CASSRASYNEQFF. This sequence joins TRBV4-1 and TRBJ2-1; D ambiguous. The CDR3 is 13 amino acids. Looked up from germline, CDR1 is MGHRA and CDR2 is YSYEKL. Trimming removed 4 bases at V and 1 base at J, with 5 bases between.

This chain links TRBV7-9 with TRBJ1-1; D is unresolved. Trimming removed 7 bases from V and 2 bases from J, with 17 bases in between. There are 15 residues in the CDR3. Germline V CDR1 and CDR2: SEHNR, FQNEAQ (reference sequence). The CDR3: CASIPEARTNTEAFF. The CDR3, as DNA: TGTGCCAGCATCCCGGAGGCCAGGACCAACACTGAAGCTTTCTTT.

As concerns this clone: The same CDR3 also results from other DNA sequences found in this sample. The rearrangement joins TRBV27 to TRBJ2-2; no definite D call. V was shortened by 0 bases and J by 5 bases, with 4 bases between the two germline ends. Germline V gene lookup returns CDR1 MNHEY and CDR2 SMNVEV (reference sequence). The CDR3 is made up of 13 amino acids. CDR3 protein: CASSLSRTGELFF. CDR3 nucleotides: TGTGCCAGCAGTTTATCACGGACCGGGGAGCTGTTTTTT.

The chain employs TRBV19 and TRBJ1-6; no clear D gene. The CDR3 spans 16 residues. The germline V gene encodes CDR1 LNHDA and CDR2 SQIVND (reference sequence). V was clipped by 3 bases and J by 0 bases, with 9 bases between them. CDR3 amino acids: CASSIGGISYNSPLHF. The CDR3 nucleotides read TGTGCCAGTAGTATTGGTGGGATCTCCTATAATTCACCCCTCCACTTT.